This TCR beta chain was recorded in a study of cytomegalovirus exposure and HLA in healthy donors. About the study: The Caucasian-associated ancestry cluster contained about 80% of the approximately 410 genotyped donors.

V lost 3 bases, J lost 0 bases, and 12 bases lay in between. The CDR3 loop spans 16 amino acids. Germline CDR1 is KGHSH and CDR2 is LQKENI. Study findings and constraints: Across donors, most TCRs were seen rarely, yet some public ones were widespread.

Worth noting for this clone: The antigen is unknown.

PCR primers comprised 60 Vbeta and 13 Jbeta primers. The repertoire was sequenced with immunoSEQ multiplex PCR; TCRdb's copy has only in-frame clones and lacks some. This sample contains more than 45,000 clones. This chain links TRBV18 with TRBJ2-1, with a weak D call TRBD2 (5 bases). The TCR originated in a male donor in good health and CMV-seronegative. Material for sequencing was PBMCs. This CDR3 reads CASSPPSAGSYNEQFF. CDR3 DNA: TGTGCCAGCTCACCTCCCTCGGCGGGCTCCTACAATGAGCAGTTCTTC.